This is a list of T cell receptor beta chains from one sample in a study of blood T cell repertoires in COVID-19. The assay was immunoSEQ multiplex PCR, and TCRdb's table has in-frame clones only and misses some. The data hold some 220,000 clones, with 83% observed a single time. The source material was peripheral blood. The origin of the receptors is a human donor in a cohort sampled during active COVID-19. CDR3s include the opening cysteine and the closing phenylalanine or tryptophan. The order of the fields is D gene, clone size, V gene, J gene, CDR3 DNA, CDR3 protein. D genes are given only for firm matches. Size is omitted from some rows. Given values are once, few, many or a class for expanded clones.

>-|-|TRBV5-1|TRBJ2-1
TGCGCCAGCCAGGTCTACAATGAGCAGTTCTTC
CASQVYNEQFF
>TRBD1|-|TRBV2|TRBJ1-5
TGTGCCAGCAGTGACGCCAGGGGGTATCAGCCCCAGCATTTT
CASSDARGYQPQHF
>-|once|TRBV4-1|TRBJ1-2
TGCGCCAGCAGCCAAGAGAGGGGGGGAGCCTATGGCTACACCTTC
CASSQERGGAYGYTF
>-|-|TRBV24-1|TRBJ1-2
TGTGCCACCAGGGAGGTCTGGAACGGCGGCTACACCTTC
CATREVWNGGYTF
>-|-|TRBV14|TRBJ1-1
TGTGCCAGCAGCCAAGATAGGGCAATTAGGGGGAACACTGAAGCTTTCTTT
CASSQDRAIRGNTEAFF
>TRBD2|-|TRBV28|TRBJ2-7
TGTGCCAGCAGGCTAGCGGGGTCCATTTACGAGCAGTACTTC
CASRLAGSIYEQYF
>-|-|TRBV5-1|TRBJ2-1
TGCGCCAGCAGCCAAATCCGGGGGGCTGGTGGCTACAATGAGCAGTTCTTC
CASSQIRGAGGYNEQFF
>-|-|TRBV2|TRBJ2-7
TGTGCCAGCAGTGGCACTAGCAGACCTTACGAGCAGTACTTC
CASSGTSRPYEQYF
>-|once|TRBV5-1|TRBJ1-1
TGCGCCAGCAGCGACCACAGCTTGTTGGGCACTGAAGCTTTCTTT
CASSDHSLLGTEAFF
>-|-|TRBV5-4|TRBJ2-1
TGTGCCAGCAGCTTGAGAGTCACGAATGAGCAGTTCTTC
CASSLRVTNEQFF
>-|once|TRBV7-2|TRBJ1-6
TGTGCCAGCAGCTTATTGCTTGAGGGTGGTTCACCCCTCCACTTT
CASSLLLEGGSPLHF
>TRBD1|-|TRBV25-1|TRBJ1-1
TGTGCCAGCCGCTGGACAGGGGGTGCAAACACTGAAGCTTTCTTT
CASRWTGGANTEAFF
>-|-|TRBV7-2|TRBJ1-5
TGTGCCAGCAGCTTAGCACCCGGGTCCAATCAGCCCCAGCATTTT
CASSLAPGSNQPQHF
>TRBD2|-|TRBV18|TRBJ2-3
TGTGCCAGCTCTCTGCTAGGTAGCGGGGAGGAGGATACGCAGTATTTT
CASSLLGSGEEDTQYF
>-|-|TRBV25-1|TRBJ2-3
TGTGCCAGCCTTGGGGGCAAATACACAGATACGCAGTATTTT
CASLGGKYTDTQYF
>-|-|TRBV6-2/TRBV6-3|TRBJ2-1
TGTGCCAGCAGTCAGGCTAGCGCCAATGAGCAGTTCTTC
CASSQASANEQFF
>TRBD1|-|TRBV27|TRBJ2-7
TGTGCCAGCAGTCCGTCCGGGACAGTAAACTCCTACGAGCAGTACTTC
CASSPSGTVNSYEQYF
>-|-|TRBV19|TRBJ1-1
TGTGCCGTTAGGGGGACTGAAGCTTTCTTT
CAVRGTEAFF
>-|-|TRBV9|TRBJ1-3
TGTGCCAGCAGCGTCCGTGGGACATTGCTCTCTGGAAACACCATATATTTT
CASSVRGTLLSGNTIYF
>-|few|TRBV28|TRBJ1-1
TGTGCCAGCAGTTTTTTTCGCAACAAGAACACTGAAGCTTTCTTT
CASSFFRNKNTEAFF
>-|-|TRBV10-3|TRBJ2-3
TGTGCCATCAGTGAGTCGTTGAATAGCGATGATACGCAGTATTTT
CAISESLNSDDTQYF
>-|few|TRBV20-1|TRBJ2-1
TGCAGTGCTAGTCAAATTTTGGAGCAGTTCTTC
CSASQILEQFF
>-|-|TRBV4-2|TRBJ2-7
TGTGCCAGCAGCCAAGATTTGGGCTCTACCGACGAGCAGTACTTC
CASSQDLGSTDEQYF
>TRBD2|-|TRBV13|TRBJ2-5
TGTGCCAGCAGCCGAAGACTAGCGGGAGGGAAAGAGACCCAGTACTTC
CASSRRLAGGKETQYF
>-|-|TRBV2|TRBJ2-7
TGTGCCAGCAGTGGACAGGCGCACTACGAGCAGTACTTC
CASSGQAHYEQYF
>TRBD2|-|TRBV7-2|TRBJ2-1
TGTGCCAGCAGCCAGTTCACTACTAGCGGGGTCTACAATGAGCAGTTCTTC
CASSQFTTSGVYNEQFF
>-|-|TRBV27|TRBJ2-7
TGTGCCAGCAAACTCAAAAGCGGGTTCCTCTACGAGCAGTACTTC
CASKLKSGFLYEQYF
>-|-|TRBV6-5|TRBJ2-7
TGTGCCAGCGGCCGGGACATCTACGAGCAGTACTTC
CASGRDIYEQYF
>TRBD2|-|TRBV5-4|TRBJ2-2
TGTGCCAGCAGCTGGCCCGTAAGCGGGAGAGTCTCCGGGGAGCTGTTTTTT
CASSWPVSGRVSGELFF
>-|many|TRBV28|TRBJ1-2
TGTGCCAGCAGTTTGAACGGGGTAAATGGGAACTATGGCTACACCTTC
CASSLNGVNGNYGYTF
>-|-|TRBV30|TRBJ1-3
TGTGCCTGGAGAAACACTGGAAACACCATATATTTT
CAWRNTGNTIYF
>-|-|TRBV10-3|TRBJ1-2
TGTGCCATCAGTGATGCGGGGGGATCCCTTAACTATGGCTACACCTTC
CAISDAGGSLNYGYTF
>-|-|TRBV6-4|TRBJ1-5
TGTGCCAGCAGTTTGGCGGAAAATCAGCCCCAGCATTTT
CASSLAENQPQHF
>TRBD2|once|TRBV2|TRBJ2-1
TGTGCCAGCAGTGCACAGCGGGGCTCCTACAATGAGCAGTTCTTC
CASSAQRGSYNEQFF
>-|-|TRBV4-2|TRBJ2-4
TGTGCCAGCAGCCAAGACACAGGCCTAAGCATTCAGTACTTC
CASSQDTGLSIQYF
>-|-|TRBV4-1|TRBJ1-3
TGCGCCAGCAGCCATAACAGCATCCGCTCTGGAAACACCATATATTTT
CASSHNSIRSGNTIYF
>TRBD2|once|TRBV6-5|TRBJ2-7
TGTGCCAGCAGAATACTGGGACTAGCGGGCTACGAGCAGTACTTC
CASRILGLAGYEQYF
>TRBD1|-|TRBV6-5|TRBJ1-2
TGTGCCAGCAATCGGGACAGGGGGCGTAATGGCTACACCTTC
CASNRDRGRNGYTF
>TRBD1|-|TRBV6-1|TRBJ1-1
TGTGCCAGCAGATGGGACAGGGGCTTGAACACTGAAGCTTTCTTT
CASRWDRGLNTEAFF
>TRBD1|-|TRBV4-2|TRBJ2-7
TGTGCCAGCGCCCACAGGGGTTCCTACGAGCAGTACTTC
CASAHRGSYEQYF
>-|-|TRBV5-6|TRBJ1-6
TGTGCCAGCATTCCGGCCCGGGGCTCCTATAATTCACCCCTCCACTTT
CASIPARGSYNSPLHF
>-|-|TRBV30|TRBJ2-7
TGTGCCTGGAGCCCCCAGGGGGGCAGTTACGAGCAGTACTTC
CAWSPQGGSYEQYF
>-|-|TRBV12-5|TRBJ1-3
TGTGCTAGCCAATTCTCTGGAAACACCATATATTTT
CASQFSGNTIYF
>-|-|TRBV15|TRBJ2-5
TGTGCCACCAGCACACCACCCGCTCACTGGGAGACCCAGTACTTC
CATSTPPAHWETQYF
>TRBD1|-|TRBV9|TRBJ2-1
TGTGCCAGCAGCGTCCGACAGGGGGCGGAGAGTGAGCAGTTCTTC
CASSVRQGAESEQFF
>-|-|TRBV11-1|TRBJ2-7
TGTGCCAGCAGCTTAAACTCATACGAGCAGTACTTC
CASSLNSYEQYF
>TRBD2|-|TRBV5-1|TRBJ2-6
TGCGCCAGCAGCTTAAGGGGCGGGAGGGCGGCTGGGGCCAACGTCCTGACTTTC
CASSLRGGRAAGANVLTF
>TRBD2|-|TRBV2|TRBJ2-1
TGTGCCAGCAGTGGGACCGGGACTAGCGGGAGATCAGGTGAGCAGTTCTTC
CASSGTGTSGRSGEQFF
>-|-|TRBV18|TRBJ2-7
TGTGCCAGCTCACCGCAGCCAGGGGACCTAAATAACGAGCAGTACTTC
CASSPQPGDLNNEQYF
>-|-|TRBV7-3|TRBJ2-2
TGTGCCAGCAGCTTAGGTTCCCCGGTCACCGGGGAGCTGTTTTTT
CASSLGSPVTGELFF
>-|-|TRBV6-1|TRBJ1-6
TGTGCCAGCAGTGAATTGGGGGGAAGGCGGTCCGGATCACCCCTCCACTTT
CASSELGGRRSGSPLHF